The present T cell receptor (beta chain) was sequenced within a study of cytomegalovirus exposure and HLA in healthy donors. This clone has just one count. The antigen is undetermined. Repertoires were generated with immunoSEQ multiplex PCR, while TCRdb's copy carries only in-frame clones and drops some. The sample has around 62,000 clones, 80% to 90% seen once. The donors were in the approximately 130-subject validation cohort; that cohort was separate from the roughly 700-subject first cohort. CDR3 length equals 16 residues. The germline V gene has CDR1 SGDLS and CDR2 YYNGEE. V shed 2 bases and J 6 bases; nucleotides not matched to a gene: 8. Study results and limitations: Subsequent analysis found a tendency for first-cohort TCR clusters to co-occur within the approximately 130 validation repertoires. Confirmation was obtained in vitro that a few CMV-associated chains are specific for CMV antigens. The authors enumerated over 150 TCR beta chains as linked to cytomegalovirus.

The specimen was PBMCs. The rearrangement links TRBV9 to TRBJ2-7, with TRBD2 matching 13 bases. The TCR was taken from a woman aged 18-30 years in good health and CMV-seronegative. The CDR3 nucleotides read TGTGCCAGCAGCGTCCCGGGACTAGCGGGACCCGGCGAGCAGTACTTC. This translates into CASSVPGLAGPGEQYF.